The 8 T cell receptor beta chains below were found in one sample sequenced in a study of blood T cells in healthy people across ages. For the second PCR, which ran for about 7 to 11 cycles, a sample-barcoded 5' primer and a J-beta primer mix were used. TCRdb processed the 5' RACE reads anew with MiXCR; each CDR3 protein has one entry. The sample carries roughly 1.6 million distinct CDR3 sequences, roughly 32% recorded once. The sample comprised blood. The receptors come from a woman aged 25 to 39 in good health.

This clonotype was recorded at least ten times. The CDR3 DNA follows: TGCAGTGCTAGAGTTCCGCCAAAAAACATTCAGTACTTC. Encoded protein: CSARVPPKNIQYF. This rearrangement joins TRBV20-1 to TRBJ2-4; no definite D call. Germline CDR1 reads DFQATT; CDR2 reads SNEGSKA (reference sequence). Deletions cut 1 base from V and 4 bases from J, with 8 bases between. This CDR3 comprises 13 residues.

The chain combines TRBV7-9 with TRBJ2-5; 7 bases match TRBD2. V gave up 1 base and J gave up 5 bases; unmatched junction bases: 7. Germline V gives CDR1 SEHNR, CDR2 FQNEAQ (reference sequence). The CDR3 loop spans 15 amino acids. The CDR3 DNA reads TGTGCCAGCAGCTTAGGTGCTGCCGGGAGGGAGACCCAGTACTTC. Amino acid sequence: CASSLGAAGRETQYF.

This clonotype was counted only a few times. CDR3 region: CASTVHSYNSPLHF. The CDR3 DNA reads TGTGCCAGCACCGTCCACTCCTATAATTCACCCCTCCACTTT. The chain is built from TRBV13 and TRBJ1-6; no clear D. Trimming shortened V by 7 bases and J by 0 bases, and 7 bases separated the two germline ends. Looked up from germline, CDR1 is PRHDT and CDR2 is FYEKMQ (reference sequence). The CDR3 consists of 14 residues.

Comment on this clonotype: A read error may produce the germline difference seen at one junction end. The chain uses TRBV12-3 or TRBV12-4 and TRBJ2-3, with D perhaps TRBD2 (6 bases). The CDR3 totals 14 residues. CDR3 sequence reads: CASSRWGETDAQYF. The CDR3 nucleotides read TGTGCCAGCAGCCGATGGGGGGAGACAGATGCGCAGTATTTT.

CDR3 region: CASSLWGGTYNEQFF. The CDR3 nucleotides are TGTGCCAGCAGTTTATGGGGGGGTACCTACAATGAGCAGTTCTTC. V usage is TRBV12-3 or TRBV12-4 and J usage is TRBJ2-1; 7 bases align to TRBD2. V trimming: 2 bases; J trimming: 2 bases; junction bases outside the gene matches: 3. This CDR3 is 15 amino acids long.

The V gene is TRBV5-6, the J gene TRBJ2-2; D gene ambiguous. CDR1 and CDR2 (germline): SGHDT, YYEEEE. The length of the CDR3 is 16 residues. V was shortened by 4 bases and J by 3 bases, with 16 bases between the two germline ends. CDR3: CASSNRQRSYTGELFF. CDR3 in DNA: TGTGCCAGCAGCAACCGACAAAGATCTTACACCGGGGAGCTGTTTTTT.

This clonotype was picked up many times. This chain uses TRBV20-1 with TRBJ2-6; D unresolved. CDR3 size: 15 residues. Germline lookup yields CDR1 DFQATT and CDR2 SNEGSKA (reference sequence). V lost 8 bases and J lost 0, with 14 bases in between. CDR3 in DNA: TGCAGTCTGCAATCTCAGCCCTCTGGGGCCAACGTCCTGACTTTC. This sequence encodes CSLQSQPSGANVLTF.

This chain joins TRBV20-1 and TRBJ2-2; weak D call: TRBD1 (6 bases). In germline, CDR1 is DFQATT, CDR2 SNEGSKA (reference sequence). V was clipped by 2 bases and J by 9 bases, with 13 bases between them. The CDR3 covers 13 residues. In DNA, the CDR3 is TGCAGTGCTAGACCAGGGGTAGCGAGGGAGCTGTTTTTT. Amino acids: CSARPGVARELFF.